A selection of T cell receptor beta chains follows, all from one sample in a study of blood T cell repertoires in COVID-19. The repertoire was sequenced with immunoSEQ multiplex PCR; TCRdb's copy has only in-frame clones and lacks some. The sample lists over 100,000 clones, 85% seen once, with roughly 11% in the top ten. The sequencing input was peripheral blood. The receptors here all came from a man aged 80 or over with acute or convalescent COVID-19. The CDR3 runs from the conserved cysteine through the conserved F or W. The D gene is left open where the match is weak. Clone size, where shown, is once, few, many, or a class for clones that have expanded.

>TRBV5-1|-|TRBJ1-2|13|-
TGCGCCAGCAGCTTGGCGGAGCACTATGGCTACACCTTC
CASSLAEHYGYTF
>TRBV5-8|-|TRBJ1-3|12|-
TGTGCCAGCAGCTTTTCAGGAAACACCATATATTTT
CASSFSGNTIYF
>TRBV4-1|TRBD2|TRBJ2-5|16|-
TGCGCCAGCAGCCGCACCGGGACTAGCGGGAGTGAGACCCAGTACTTC
CASSRTGTSGSETQYF
>TRBV7-9|-|TRBJ2-3|14|-
TGTGCCAGCAGCTTAGACGCGTCCACAGATACGCAGTATTTT
CASSLDASTDTQYF
>TRBV5-5|-|TRBJ1-2|14|-
TGTGCCAGCAACCCCTCACTCGGGGACTATGGCTACACCTTC
CASNPSLGDYGYTF
>TRBV11-1|-|TRBJ1-2|15|-
TGTGCCAGCAGCTTAGTCCCCGACTGGAACTATGGCTACACCTTC
CASSLVPDWNYGYTF
>TRBV18|TRBD1|TRBJ2-2|14|-
TGTGCCAGCTCACCAAGACAGGGAACCGGGGAGCTGTTTTTT
CASSPRQGTGELFF
>TRBV24-1|-|TRBJ2-7|14|once
TGTGCCACCAGTGATCCCGACAGAAACTACGAGCAGTACTTC
CATSDPDRNYEQYF
>TRBV4-3|-|TRBJ2-5|13|-
TGCGCCAGCAGCCAGGCCCCACAAGAGACCCAGTACTTC
CASSQAPQETQYF
>TRBV18|-|TRBJ2-6|18|-
TGTGCCAGCTCACCGGGGCGCGATCGCTCCTCTGGGGCCAACGTCCTGACTTTC
CASSPGRDRSSGANVLTF
>TRBV11-1|-|TRBJ2-7|15|-
TGTGCCAGCAGCTTAGGCAGGGCCCTCTCCTACGAGCAGTACTTC
CASSLGRALSYEQYF
>TRBV9|-|TRBJ1-3|17|-
TGTGCCAGCAGCGTAGCTTTACAGGATCCCTCTGGAAACACCATATATTTT
CASSVALQDPSGNTIYF
>TRBV20-1|-|TRBJ2-2|15|-
TGCAGTGCTAGTTATAGCGGACATAACACCGGGGAGCTGTTTTTT
CSASYSGHNTGELFF
>TRBV7-2|TRBD1|TRBJ2-2|15|-
TGTGCCAGCAGCTTAGTGGCCCAGGGGGCTGGGGAGCTGTTTTTT
CASSLVAQGAGELFF
>TRBV28|-|TRBJ2-5|14|-
TGTGCCAGCAGTCCCGGGACAACACAAGAGACCCAGTACTTC
CASSPGTTQETQYF
>TRBV10-3|TRBD1|TRBJ1-3|14|-
TGTGCCACTAAGACAGGGGAAGGTGGAAACACCATATATTTT
CATKTGEGGNTIYF
>TRBV5-6|-|TRBJ1-1|12|-
TGTGCCAGCAGCTTCAGGTCGTCTGAAGCTTTCTTT
CASSFRSSEAFF
>TRBV5-8|-|TRBJ1-5|13|-
TGTGCCAGCAGCGCGGACAGAGATCAGCCCCAGCATTTT
CASSADRDQPQHF
>TRBV7-9|-|TRBJ1-4|15|-
TGTGCCAGCAGCCTATACAGGCAGACTAATGAAAAACTGTTTTTT
CASSLYRQTNEKLFF
>TRBV30|TRBD1|TRBJ1-1|11|few
TGTGCCTGGACCCGTACAGGGGACGCTTTCTTT
CAWTRTGDAFF
>TRBV4-1|TRBD2|TRBJ2-4|18|-
TGCGCCAGCAGCCAAGACCAGGGACTAGCGGGAGGGAAAAACATTCAGTACTTC
CASSQDQGLAGGKNIQYF
>TRBV12-2|-|TRBJ1-5|14|-
TGTGCAAGTCGCTTAGTAAACTGCAATCAGCCCCAGCATTTT
CASRLVNCNQPQHF
>TRBV19|TRBD1|TRBJ1-5|14|once
TGTGCCAGTAGAGTAACAGGGGGCGGGCAGCCCCAGCATTTT
CASRVTGGGQPQHF
>TRBV12-3/TRBV12-4|-|TRBJ1-1|13|-
TGTGCCAGCAGTCTACGACAGGCTGGTGAAGCTTTCTTT
CASSLRQAGEAFF
>TRBV11-2|TRBD1|TRBJ1-2|14|-
TGTGCCAGCAGCCAAACAGGGGATATCGACGGCTACACCTTC
CASSQTGDIDGYTF
>TRBV27|TRBD1|TRBJ1-1|15|-
TGTGCCAGCAGTTTATCGGGACAGATGAACACTGAAGCTTTCTTT
CASSLSGQMNTEAFF
>TRBV11-2|-|TRBJ2-7|13|-
TGTGCCAGCAGCTTAGTCCAGGCCCACGAGCAGTACTTC
CASSLVQAHEQYF
>TRBV28|TRBD1|TRBJ1-2|15|-
TGTGCCAGCTCGTTCGACAGGGAAAGAAGGAATGGCTACACCTTC
CASSFDRERRNGYTF
>TRBV19|-|TRBJ2-7|14|few
TGTGCCAGTAGTATTCGGGGGTTCGGGTACGAGCAGTACTTC
CASSIRGFGYEQYF
>TRBV18|TRBD1|TRBJ1-3|15|-
TGTGCCAGCTCACCTACGACAGGGAACGGGAACACCATATATTTT
CASSPTTGNGNTIYF
>TRBV29-1|-|TRBJ2-3|14|-
TGCAGCGTTGAAGTTCAGGAGGGCACAGATACGCAGTATTTT
CSVEVQEGTDTQYF
>TRBV30|-|TRBJ2-7|11|-
TGTGCCTGCTCGGAGTCCTACGAGCAGTACTTC
CACSESYEQYF
>TRBV5-6|TRBD1|TRBJ1-4|15|-
TGTGCCAGCAGCTTCGGACAGGGCATGAATGAAAAACTGTTTTTT
CASSFGQGMNEKLFF